This T cell receptor beta chain is drawn from a study of blood T cell repertoires in COVID-19. This CDR3 region has 12 residues. Per the germline V gene, CDR1 is MNHEY and CDR2 is SVGAGI. J gave up 5 bases and V 6 bases, and 3 bases lay outside the gene matches. Generated by immunoSEQ multiplex PCR, the TCRdb table keeps only in-frame clones and is missing some. In the table there are roughly 200,000 clones, more than 70% of which are singletons. V is TRBV6-5 and J is TRBJ2-5; 7 bases fit TRBD2. The source is a man aged 40-49 years who had recovered from COVID-19. Sequenced sample: PBMCs or T cells enriched from blood (not recorded which). CDR3 bases: TGTGCCAGCAGCAACGGGGGGGAGACCCAGTACTTC. It translates to CASSNGGETQYF.